This entry lists 20 T cell receptor beta chains sequenced from one sample in a study of cytomegalovirus exposure and HLA in healthy donors. 13 Jbeta primers and 60 Vbeta primers were used for the PCR. Produced via immunoSEQ multiplex PCR; TCRdb's table is partial and in-frame only. Here the sample spans some 160,000 clones, under 85% being singletons. Material for sequencing was PBMCs. All receptors come from a woman under 40 in good health and CMV-seronegative.

CDR3 sequence (DNA): TGCGCCAGCAGCCGACAGGGGAGGAACACTGAAGCTTTCTTT. Translating gives CASSRQGRNTEAFF. V gene TRBV5-1 combines with J gene TRBJ1-1; 8 bases fit TRBD1. Germline CDR1 and CDR2: SGHRS and YFSETQ. J lost 1 base, V lost 4 bases, and 3 bases had no gene match. This CDR3 has 14 amino acids.

J is TRBJ1-3 and V is TRBV4-1; tentative D call: TRBD1 (5 bases). V lost 2 bases and J 1 base, leaving 6 bases between the germline ends. The CDR3 covers 14 residues. In germline, CDR1 is MGHRA, CDR2 YSYEKL. The CDR3 protein is CASSQSGSGNTIYF. CDR3 sequence (DNA): TGCGCCAGCAGCCAATCAGGGTCTGGAAACACCATATATTTT.

The chain joins TRBV6-6 to TRBJ1-2; tentatively, D is TRBD1 (6 bases). The CDR3 contains 13 residues. The germline V gene has CDR1 MNHNY and CDR2 SVGAGI (reference sequence). With 5 bases removed from V and 6 bases from J, the gap between germline ends came to 13 bases. CDR3 region: CASSNLYRDGYTF. The DNA for the CDR3 is TGTGCCAGCAGTAACCTTTACAGGGATGGCTACACCTTC.

This rearrangement joins TRBV18 to TRBJ1-5, with D maybe TRBD1 (5 bases). Germline lookup yields CDR1 KGHSH and CDR2 LQKENI. The CDR3 contains 12 residues. V was clipped by 6 bases and J by 5 bases, with 8 bases between them. The CDR3 sequence is CASSWGDQPQHF. CDR3 nucleotide sequence: TGTGCCAGCTCCTGGGGCGATCAGCCCCAGCATTTT.

This chain joins TRBV6-5 and TRBJ2-2, with D perhaps matching TRBD2 (5 bases). With 4 bases removed from V and 4 bases from J, the gap between germline ends came to 16 bases. Germline V gene data show CDR1 as MNHEY and CDR2 as SVGAGI. This CDR3 is 16 amino acids long. The CDR3 DNA is TGTGCCAGCAGTTCACGAATTACTAGAACCACCGGGGAGCTGTTTTTT. Protein sequence: CASSSRITRTTGELFF.

In this sample, this clone turned up a few times. This rearrangement joins TRBV5-1 to TRBJ1-1; TRBD1 is a possible D gene (6 bases). The CDR3 covers 14 residues. Germline CDR1 reads SGHRS; CDR2 reads YFSETQ. V lost 4 bases and J 0 bases, leaving 10 bases between the germline ends. The CDR3 sequence: CASSPGDMNTEAFF. CDR3 in DNA: TGCGCCAGCAGCCCAGGGGACATGAACACTGAAGCTTTCTTT. Complete variable domain (other parts from reference TRBV5-1 and TRBJ1-1): KAGVTQTPRYLIKTRGQQVTLSCSPISGHRSVSWYQQTPGQGLQFLFEYFSETQRNKGNFPGRFSGRQFSNSRSEMNVSTLELGDSALYLCASSPGDMNTEAFFGQGTRLTVV.

This chain uses TRBV10-3 with TRBJ1-2, with a tentative D call TRBD1 (6 bases). The CDR3 covers 14 residues. From germline, CDR1 is ENHRY and CDR2 SYGVKD. V was clipped by 4 bases and J by 7 bases, with 16 bases between them. The CDR3 loop is CAISATGRVGGYTF. The CDR3 nucleotides are TGTGCCATCAGTGCTACAGGGAGAGTCGGTGGCTACACCTTC.

This clone was counted between two and nine times. The CDR3 DNA is TGTGCCAGCAGCTTAGGGCCCCAAGAGACCCAGTACTTC. It yields the protein CASSLGPQETQYF. The chain has TRBV7-7 and TRBJ2-5; D is uncertain. Germline V gene lookup returns CDR1 SSHAT and CDR2 FNYEAQ (reference sequence). Trimming cost V 1 base and J 1 base, with 4 bases left between them. This CDR3 contains 13 residues.

The rearrangement joins TRBV28 to TRBJ1-2; D ambiguous. V was shortened by 6 bases and J by 7 bases, with 15 bases between the two germline ends. Germline V CDR1 and CDR2: MDHEN, SYDVKM. The CDR3 covers 13 residues. CDR3 region: CASSPQVKSGYTF. CDR3 nucleotide sequence: TGTGCCAGCAGCCCGCAGGTGAAGAGTGGCTACACCTTC.

The J gene is TRBJ1-1, the V gene TRBV2; a weak D match, TRBD1 (5 bases). The CDR3 consists of 13 residues. The germline gives CDR1 SNHLY, CDR2 FYNNEI. Trimming took 6 bases from V and 2 from J, leaving 10 bases between them. In DNA, the CDR3 is TGTGCCAGCAGGGGGACTTTTAACACTGAAGCTTTCTTT. It translates to CASRGTFNTEAFF. Together with reference TRBV2 and TRBJ1-1, the CDR3 gives the full variable domain: EPEVTQTPSHQVTQMGQEVILRCVPISNHLYFYWYRQILGQKVEFLVSFYNNEISEKSEIFDDQFSVERPDGSNFTLKIRSTKLEDSAMYFCASRGTFNTEAFFGQGTRLTVV.

With regard to this clone: It is unclear where the CDR3 begins or ends on the DNA, so no DNA is shown, and the CDR3 is as TCRdb lists it. This chain uses TRBV7-2 with TRBJ2-2; the D call in the table, TRBD2, was not verified against the DNA. CDR1 is SGHTA and CDR2 is FQGNSA in the germline V gene. The CDR3 spans 15 amino acids, including both terminal residues. The CDR3 is CASSFGGGNTGEMFF.

This chain uses TRBV11-3 with TRBJ2-2, with a weak D call TRBD1 (5 bases). The CDR3 spans 13 residues. The V gene's germline CDR1 is SGHNT and CDR2 YENEEA. The ends were cut back, 0 bases at V and 6 bases at J, with 5 bases in the middle. CDR3 amino acids: CASSLEGPGELFF. In DNA form, the CDR3 reads TGTGCCAGCAGCTTAGAGGGGCCCGGGGAGCTGTTTTTT.

This sequence joins TRBV27 and TRBJ1-1; D is perhaps TRBD1 (5 bases). The CDR3 consists of 15 residues. Germline V gene data show CDR1 as MNHEY and CDR2 as SMNVEV (reference sequence). V was clipped by 3 bases and J by 5 bases, with 16 bases between them. CDR3 DNA sequence: TGTGCCAGCAGTTTCTTAGACAGCCTGGGGACTGAAGCTTTCTTT. It yields the protein CASSFLDSLGTEAFF.

The chain uses TRBV6-1 and TRBJ1-1; TRBD1 aligns across 9 bases. Germline CDR1 is MNHNS and CDR2 is SASEGT. CDR3 length: 17 amino acids. The V segment lost 4 bases and the J segment 2 bases; nucleotides outside the gene matches: 11. The CDR3 bases are TGTGCCAGCAGTGGTCCCGGGACAGGGAGTCGTAACACTGAAGCTTTCTTT. It specifies CASSGPGTGSRNTEAFF.

V gene TRBV11-2 combines with J gene TRBJ2-3; no clear D gene. The CDR3 runs to 13 residues. Germline CDR1 reads SGHAT; CDR2 reads FQNNGV. V gave up 6 bases and J gave up 4 bases, with 11 bases separating them. CDR3 DNA: TGTGCCAGCAGTTCTATCCTCGCAGATACGCAGTATTTT. It is translated as CASSSILADTQYF.

The gene calls are TRBV27 and TRBJ2-7, with D maybe TRBD1 (6 bases). The CDR3 extends over 17 amino acids. Trimming cost V 7 bases and J 7 bases, with 29 bases left between them. The V gene's germline CDR1 is MNHEY and CDR2 SMNVEV (reference sequence). The CDR3: CASNGGTWGPTGEEQYF. CDR3 coding DNA: TGTGCCAGCAATGGTGGGACATGGGGGCCTACGGGCGAGGAGCAGTACTTC.

The chain combines TRBV2 with TRBJ2-1; D call uncertain. V was trimmed by 4 bases and J by 9 bases, leaving 7 bases between them. Germline V gene lookup returns CDR1 SNHLY and CDR2 FYNNEI. This CDR3 region has 11 residues. CDR3 DNA: TGTGCCAGCAGTGCATTAGTTGAGCAGTTCTTC. Translating it yields CASSALVEQFF.

The chain joins TRBV7-9 to TRBJ1-4; the D gene is possibly TRBD1 (5 bases). V was pared by 5 bases and J by 4 bases, with 11 bases between. The V gene's germline CDR1 is SEHNR and CDR2 FQNEAQ (reference sequence). CDR3 length: 14 residues. CDR3 region: CASSAGTLNEKLFF. The CDR3 DNA reads as TGTGCCAGCAGCGCGGGGACCCTTAATGAAAAACTGTTTTTT.

This chain joins TRBV5-1 and TRBJ1-5; 9 bases align to TRBD1. V gave up 3 bases and J gave up 7 bases; unmatched junction bases: 5. This CDR3 is built from 14 residues. Germline CDR1 reads SGHRS; CDR2 reads YFSETQ. The CDR3 coding sequence is TGCGCCAGCAGCTCCGGGACAGGGTCCCAGCCCCAGCATTTT. This gives the protein CASSSGTGSQPQHF. The whole variable domain, filled in from reference TRBV5-1 and TRBJ1-5, reads KAGVTQTPRYLIKTRGQQVTLSCSPISGHRSVSWYQQTPGQGLQFLFEYFSETQRNKGNFPGRFSGRQFSNSRSEMNVSTLELGDSALYLCASSSGTGSQPQHFGDGTRLSIL.

This chain uses TRBV7-2 with TRBJ1-2; D unclear. Looked up from germline, CDR1 is SGHTA and CDR2 is FQGNSA. CDR3 length equals 15 residues. V lost 2 bases, J lost 0 bases, and 10 bases lay in between. CDR3 protein: CASSLSGVANYGYTF. CDR3 sequence (DNA): TGTGCCAGCAGCTTATCCGGGGTAGCTAACTATGGCTACACCTTC.